The entry below gives a single T cell receptor beta chain sequence along with its context. Relative to the germline gene, one junction end is altered; a read error may explain this. These data come from a study of T cells in Graves' hyperthyroidism and ophthalmopathy. RNA transcripts provided the source from which TCR beta CDR3 regions were amplified. HTBI primers were used for first-round RT-PCR of the TCR CDR3. Each CDR3 protein is one row after TCRdb ran MiXCR on the multiplex PCR reads. The data hold around 600,000 distinct CDR3 sequences, with around 16% observed a single time. Sequenced: blood. This sequence originates from a woman younger than 45 with Graves' hyperthyroidism.

This chain's CDR3 is CVSSPANEKLFF. In DNA form, the CDR3 reads TGTGTCAGCTCACCGGCTAATGAAAAACTGTTTTTT. The V gene is TRBV18, the J gene TRBJ1-4; D ambiguous. The germline V gene has CDR1 KGHSH and CDR2 LQKENI. The CDR3 length is 12 residues.